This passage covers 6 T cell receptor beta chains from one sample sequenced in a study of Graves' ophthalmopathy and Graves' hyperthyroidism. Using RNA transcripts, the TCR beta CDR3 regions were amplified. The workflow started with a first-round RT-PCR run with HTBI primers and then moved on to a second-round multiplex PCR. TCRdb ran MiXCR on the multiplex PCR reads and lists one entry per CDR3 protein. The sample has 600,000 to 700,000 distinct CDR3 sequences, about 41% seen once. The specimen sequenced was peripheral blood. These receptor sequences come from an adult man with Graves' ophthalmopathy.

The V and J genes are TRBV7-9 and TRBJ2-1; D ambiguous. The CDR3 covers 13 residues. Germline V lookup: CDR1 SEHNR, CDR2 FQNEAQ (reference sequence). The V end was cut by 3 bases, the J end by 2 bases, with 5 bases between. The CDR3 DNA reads TGTGCCAGCAGCTTTAGTCCCTACAATGAGCAGTTCTTC. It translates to CASSFSPYNEQFF.

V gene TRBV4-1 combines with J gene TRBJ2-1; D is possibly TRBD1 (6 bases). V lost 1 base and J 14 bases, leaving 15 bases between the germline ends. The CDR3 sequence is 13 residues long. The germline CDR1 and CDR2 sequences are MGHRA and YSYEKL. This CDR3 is CASSQVVWAGEFF. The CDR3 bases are TGCGCCAGCAGCCAAGTCGTCTGGGCAGGGGAGTTCTTC.

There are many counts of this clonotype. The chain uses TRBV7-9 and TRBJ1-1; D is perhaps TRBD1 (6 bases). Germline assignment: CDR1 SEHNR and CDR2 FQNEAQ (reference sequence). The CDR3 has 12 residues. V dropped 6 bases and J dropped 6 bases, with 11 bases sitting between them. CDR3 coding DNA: TGTGCCAGCAGGATACAGGGCGCTGAAGCTTTCTTT. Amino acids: CASRIQGAEAFF. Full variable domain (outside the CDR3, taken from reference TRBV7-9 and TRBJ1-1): DTGVSQNPRHKITKRGQNVTFRCDPISEHNRLYWYRQTLGQGPEFLTYFQNEAQLEKSRLLSDRFSAERPKGSFSTLEIQRTEQGDSAMYLCASRIQGAEAFFGQGTRLTVV.

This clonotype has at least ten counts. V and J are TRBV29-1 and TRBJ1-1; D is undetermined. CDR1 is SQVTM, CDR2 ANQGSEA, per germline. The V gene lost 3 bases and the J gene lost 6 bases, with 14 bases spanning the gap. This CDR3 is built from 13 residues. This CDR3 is CSVEGISTAEAFF. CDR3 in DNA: TGCAGCGTTGAGGGGATTAGTACCGCTGAAGCTTTCTTT.

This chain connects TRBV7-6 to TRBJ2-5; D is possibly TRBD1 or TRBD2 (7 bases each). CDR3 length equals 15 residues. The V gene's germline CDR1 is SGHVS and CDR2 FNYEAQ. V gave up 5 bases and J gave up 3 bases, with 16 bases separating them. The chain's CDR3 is CASSADREGKETQYF. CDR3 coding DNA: TGTGCCAGCAGCGCTGACAGGGAGGGTAAAGAGACCCAGTACTTC.

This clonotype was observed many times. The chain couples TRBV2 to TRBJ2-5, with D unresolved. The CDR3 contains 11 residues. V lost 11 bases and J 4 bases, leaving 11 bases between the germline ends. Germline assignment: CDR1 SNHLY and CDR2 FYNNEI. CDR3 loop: CASAALETQYF. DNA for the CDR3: TGTGCCTCCGCCGCGTTAGAGACCCAGTACTTC.